The rows below give T cell receptor beta chains drawn from one sample of a study of CD8+CD57+ T cells in acquired aplastic anemia. TCRdb independently ran MiXCR on the reads; one entry per CDR3 protein. The sample shows around 200,000 distinct CDR3 sequences, approximately 52% of them seen only once. The sequencing input was sorted CD4+, CD8+, or CD8+CD57+ T cells (not recorded which) from PBMCs. The receptors were sampled from a human donor with aplastic anemia. Each CDR3 is given with its conserved first and last residue. A D gene is named only where the DNA matches it firmly. Some rows have no size entry. The others give once, few or many, or a class for an expanded clone.

V,D,size,J,DNA,CDR3
TRBV2,.,.,TRBJ2-1,TGTGCCAGCAGCGATTGGGGAGTGGCTTACAATGAGCAGTTCTTC,CASSDWGVAYNEQFF
TRBV7-2,.,.,TRBJ2-7,TGTGCCAGCAGCCAATCTAGAACCGAGCAGTACTTC,CASSQSRTEQYF
TRBV6-1,.,many,TRBJ1-5,TGTGCCAGCAGCACATACACAACAGGTCAGCCCCAGCATTTT,CASSTYTTGQPQHF
TRBV12-5,.,.,TRBJ1-5,TGTGCTAGTGGTATCACGGGGTGGACTCAGCCCCAGCATTTT,CASGITGWTQPQHF
TRBV7-8,TRBD2,few,TRBJ2-7,TGTGCCAGCAGCTTGGAGCGGGGGGCCCCCTACGAGCAGTACTTC,CASSLERGAPYEQYF
TRBV6-1,TRBD2,many,TRBJ2-4,TGTGCCAGCAACATAGGCGGGAGGGAAGGGGGCATTCAGTACTTC,CASNIGGREGGIQYF
TRBV5-4,.,.,TRBJ2-2,TGTGCCAGCAGCTTAGGAGGGGTAGGGGCAGACACCGGGGAGCTGTTTTTT,CASSLGGVGADTGELFF
TRBV2,.,.,TRBJ2-1,TGTGCCAGCAGCTATCCCTTAGTCCAAGAGCAGTTCTTC,CASSYPLVQEQFF
TRBV29-1,.,few,TRBJ2-7,TGCAGCGTTGGGGGAAGCCGGGGGCAGTACTTC,CSVGGSRGQYF
TRBV10-2,.,few,TRBJ1-1,TGCGCCAGCCATCCGACAGGTCGGGGAATCATGAACACTGAAGCTTTCTTT,CASHPTGRGIMNTEAFF
TRBV24-1,TRBD1,.,TRBJ2-7,TGTGCCACCAGTGAGGGACAGGGCTACGAGCAGTACTTC,CATSEGQGYEQYF
TRBV2,.,.,TRBJ2-2,TGTGCCAGCAGTGTGGGAAGGGAGATCGGGGAGCTGTTTTTT,CASSVGREIGELFF
TRBV7-8,.,many,TRBJ1-5,TGTGCCAGCAGCTTAGTGGCCGGGGTTAGCAATCAGCCCCAGCATTTT,CASSLVAGVSNQPQHF
TRBV5-1,TRBD1,many,TRBJ1-4,TGCGCCAGCAGCCTGTCGGGACAGCGGAATGAAAAACTGTTTTTT,CASSLSGQRNEKLFF
TRBV15,.,.,TRBJ2-6,TGTGCCACCAAACTTGGGACTGGGGCCAACGTCCTGACTTTC,CATKLGTGANVLTF
TRBV20-1,.,.,TRBJ1-4,TGCAGTGCTAGTGCGCTGGTTAATGAAAAACTGTTTTTT,CSASALVNEKLFF
TRBV24-1,TRBD1,many,TRBJ2-5,TGTGCCATCGGACAGGGAGAGACCCAGTACTTC,CAIGQGETQYF
TRBV12-3/TRBV12-4,.,medium-sized,TRBJ1-6,TGTGCCAGCAGTTTAGTTTCACCCCTCCACTTT,CASSLVSPLHF
TRBV7-9,.,.,TRBJ2-7,TGTGCCAGCAGCTTTGGTGACCACGAGCAGTACTTC,CASSFGDHEQYF
TRBV7-3,TRBD1,many,TRBJ1-6,TGTGCCAGCAGCTTGGGAACGGACAGGGTAAATTCACCCCTCCACTTT,CASSLGTDRVNSPLHF
TRBV15,.,.,TRBJ1-1,TGTGCCACCAGCAGAGGACAGTACACTGAAGCTTTCTTT,CATSRGQYTEAFF
TRBV5-1,.,many,TRBJ2-1,TGCGCCAGCAGCTTGACTAGCAAATACAATGAGCAGTTCTTC,CASSLTSKYNEQFF
TRBV19,.,many,TRBJ2-1,TGTGCCAGTAGTGCCCAGGGAGGTTTTTTGAATGAGCAGTTCTTC,CASSAQGGFLNEQFF